These 26 T cell receptor beta chains share one sample of origin, sequenced in a study of early stage breast cancer tumors. Sequencing used immunoSEQ multiplex PCR; TCRdb keeps in-frame clones, though not all of them. The sample has around 78,000 clones, around 85% seen once; the top ten hold roughly 3.5%. The sequenced material came from blood. These receptors all come from a person between 55 and 70 years old with breast cancer.

This clone was counted only a few times. This chain joins TRBV6-1 and TRBJ1-2, with unresolved D. Germline V gene lookup returns CDR1 MNHNS and CDR2 SASEGT. Trimming removed 3 bases at V and 1 base at J, with 6 bases between. The CDR3 contains 13 residues. The CDR3 loop reads CASSDRNNYGYTF. The CDR3 nucleotides are TGTGCCAGCAGTGACAGGAATAACTATGGCTACACCTTC.

This clone was counted a few times. The rearrangement links TRBV10-1 to TRBJ2-7, with 8 bases identical to TRBD1. There are 12 residues in the CDR3. Germline CDR1 reads WNHNN; CDR2 reads SYGVQD (reference sequence). The trim removed 10 bases at V and 2 bases at J, leaving 4 bases unmatched. The CDR3 spells CANEGQAYEQYF. As DNA, the CDR3 is TGCGCCAACGAGGGACAGGCCTACGAGCAGTACTTC.

The chain carries TRBV19 and TRBJ1-1; D is perhaps TRBD1 (6 bases). Germline CDR1 and CDR2: LNHDA and SQIVND (reference sequence). The CDR3 runs 13 residues. The V gene lost 5 bases and the J gene lost 0 bases, with 7 bases spanning the gap. The CDR3 DNA follows: TGTGCCAGTAGTGGACAGATGAACACTGAAGCTTTCTTT. This codes for CASSGQMNTEAFF.

The J gene is TRBJ1-1, the V gene TRBV7-9; D unclear. V was clipped by 1 base and J by 5 bases, with 5 bases between them. Germline assignment: CDR1 SEHNR and CDR2 FQNEAQ (reference sequence). The CDR3 contains 12 residues. The CDR3 bases are TGTGCCAGCAGCTTAGGGTGGACTGAAGCTTTCTTT. This gives the protein CASSLGWTEAFF.

V and J are TRBV21-1 and TRBJ1-1. TRBV21-1 is a known pseudogene. This CDR3 contains 12 residues. The CDR3 reads CASSPEGGRAFF. The CDR3 coding sequence is TGTGCCAGCAGCCCCGAGGGGGGGAGGGCTTTCTTT.

This chain links TRBV6-6 with TRBJ2-3, with D uncertain. Looked up from germline, CDR1 is MNHNY and CDR2 is SVGAGI (reference sequence). Deletions cut 5 bases from V and 2 bases from J, with 11 bases between. This CDR3 comprises 14 residues. The CDR3 coding sequence is TGTGCCAGCAGTCCCGCCGGATACACAGATACGCAGTATTTT. It codes for CASSPAGYTDTQYF.

The chain employs TRBV25-1 and TRBJ1-2; possibly TRBD1 for D (5 bases). V lost 5 bases and J 2 bases, leaving 12 bases between the germline ends. In germline, CDR1 is MGHDK, CDR2 SYGVNS. The length of the CDR3 is 14 residues. The CDR3 DNA is TGTGCCAGCAGTAAGGGGACTGCGAACTATGGCTACACCTTC. This codes for CASSKGTANYGYTF.

This clone was seen a single time. V gene TRBV27 combines with J gene TRBJ1-4; maybe TRBD1 (5 bases). Per germline, CDR1 MNHEY and CDR2 SMNVEV (reference sequence). The CDR3 is 14 amino acids. V was pared by 6 bases and J by 4 bases, with 12 bases between. The CDR3 DNA sequence: TGTGCCAGCAGAACCGGGGGGGGTAATGAAAAACTGTTTTTT. Its protein is CASRTGGGNEKLFF.

The V gene is TRBV6-1, the J gene TRBJ1-3, with D perhaps TRBD1 (5 bases). V was trimmed by 4 bases and J by 0 bases, leaving 19 bases between them. This CDR3 region has 18 residues. CDR1 and CDR2 (germline): MNHNS, SASEGT. The CDR3 here is CASSGLGLETNSGNTIYF. Written as DNA, the CDR3 is TGTGCCAGCAGTGGATTGGGACTAGAGACGAACTCTGGAAACACCATATATTTT.

DNA of the CDR3: TGTGCCAGCAGTGCGAAGGGGACAGTTCAAAATCAGCCCCAGCATTTT. It is translated as CASSAKGTVQNQPQHF. The rearrangement links TRBV6-1 to TRBJ1-5; 7 nucleotides align to TRBD1. This CDR3 comprises 16 residues. The germline V gene encodes CDR1 MNHNS and CDR2 SASEGT. The V segment lost 4 bases and the J segment 4 bases; nucleotides outside the gene matches: 10.

The chain recombines TRBV19 with TRBJ1-4, with no clear D. Trimming stripped 4 bases from V and 12 bases from J, with 15 bases between. Germline V gene sequence: CDR1 LNHDA, CDR2 SQIVND (reference sequence). The CDR3 is 13 residues long. CDR3 protein: CASSTDLLGQLFF. The DNA for the CDR3 is TGTGCCAGTAGTACGGACCTTCTTGGGCAACTGTTTTTT.

The chain employs TRBV10-3 and TRBJ1-2; D remains ambiguous. CDR1 and CDR2 from the germline V gene are ENHRY and SYGVKD. This CDR3 contains 12 residues. V was shortened by 3 bases and J by 4 bases, with 6 bases between the two germline ends. CDR3 nucleotides: TGTGCCATCAGTGACGATGGCTATGGCTACACCTTC. Protein: CAISDDGYGYTF.

The chain has TRBV5-4 and TRBJ2-5; the D call may be TRBD1 or TRBD2 (5 bases each). Germline-derived CDR1 and CDR2 are SGHNT and YYREEE (reference sequence). The CDR3 runs 13 residues. The ends were cut back, 7 bases at V and 5 bases at J, with 15 bases in the middle. The CDR3 loop reads CASLDRGAETQYF. DNA of the CDR3: TGTGCCAGCTTAGACCGAGGGGCGGAGACCCAGTACTTC.

This chain links TRBV4-3 with TRBJ2-5; TRBD1 aligns across 7 bases. V lost 0 bases and J lost 6; bases outside the gene matches: 13. This CDR3 contains 17 residues. Germline V gene sequence: CDR1 LGHNA, CDR2 YSLEER. The CDR3 DNA is TGCGCCAGCAGCCAAGATCGCAGGACAGGCATCGTAAAGACCCAGTACTTC. This gives the protein CASSQDRRTGIVKTQYF.

V gene TRBV7-3 combines with J gene TRBJ1-1, with unresolved D. CDR3 length: 13 amino acids. Germline loops: CDR1 SGHTA, CDR2 FQGTGA. Trimming removed 0 bases from V and 5 bases from J, with 7 bases in between. The CDR3 is CASSLTMGTEAFF. In DNA form, the CDR3 reads TGTGCCAGCAGCTTAACGATGGGGACTGAAGCTTTCTTT. Drawing the rest from reference TRBV7-3 and TRBJ1-1, the complete variable domain is GAGVSQTPSNKVTEKGKYVELRCDPISGHTALYWYRQSLGQGPEFLIYFQGTGAADDSGLPNDRFFAVRPEGSVSTLKIQRTERGDSAVYLCASSLTMGTEAFFGQGTRLTVV.

CDR3 loop: CASSLPRTSRSYNEQFF. CDR3 nucleotides: TGTGCCAGCAGCCTACCCCGGACTTCTCGCTCCTACAATGAGCAGTTCTTC. The chain links TRBV11-2 to TRBJ2-1; perhaps TRBD2 as D (5 bases). Trimming took 5 bases from V and 0 from J, leaving 17 bases between them. The CDR3 contains 17 residues. From germline, CDR1 is SGHAT and CDR2 FQNNGV.

The rearrangement joins TRBV6-5 to TRBJ1-2; D not resolved. CDR3 size: 14 residues. The germline V gene encodes CDR1 MNHEY and CDR2 SVGAGI. Trimming cost V 0 bases and J 7 bases, with 12 bases left between them. The CDR3 DNA follows: TGTGCCAGCAGTTACTCTCGGATCAATTCTGGCTACACCTTC. As protein: CASSYSRINSGYTF.

The chain combines TRBV10-1 with TRBJ2-3, with TRBD2 matching 9 bases. J was trimmed by 14 bases and V by 1 base; bases with no gene match: 7. Germline lookup yields CDR1 WNHNN and CDR2 SYGVQD (reference sequence). The CDR3 has 13 amino acids. CDR3 protein: CASSELIAGVLYF. CDR3 nucleotides: TGCGCCAGCAGTGAGTTGATAGCGGGGGTCCTGTATTTT.

The genes are TRBV27 and TRBJ2-7; 10 positions match TRBD1. CDR1 MNHEY and CDR2 SMNVEV come from the germline V gene (reference sequence). The CDR3 runs 15 residues. Trimming at V came to 5 bases and at J to 5 bases, leaving 9 bases not matched to a gene. CDR3 in amino acids: CASSPDRGAGHEQYF. The CDR3 DNA reads as TGTGCCAGCAGTCCGGACAGGGGGGCAGGCCACGAGCAGTACTTC.

The chain has TRBV18 and TRBJ2-1; 7 bases agree with TRBD1. The germline V gene has CDR1 KGHSH and CDR2 LQKENI. This CDR3 comprises 13 residues. Germline trimming cut 10 bases from V and 9 bases from J; bases unmatched to any gene: 12. DNA of the CDR3: TGTGCCACCAGCCCGACAGGGTACGGTGAGCAGTTCTTC. This encodes CATSPTGYGEQFF.

The CDR3 nucleotides read TGTGCCAGCAGCTGGGACAGGGGAGAGAAGCCCCAGCATTTT. This codes for CASSWDRGEKPQHF. The V and J genes are TRBV5-8 and TRBJ1-5; 10 bases agree with TRBD1. The germline CDR1 and CDR2 sequences are SGHTS and YDEGEE. This CDR3 comprises 14 residues. Unmatched junction bases numbered 5, after V lost 3 bases and J lost 8 bases.

The rearrangement uses TRBV6-4 and TRBJ2-3, with TRBD2 identical over 12 bases. Germline values: CDR1 MRHNA, CDR2 SNTAGT. The CDR3 has 16 residues. The junction had 2 bases not matched to a gene; V was cut back by 0 bases and J by 4 bases. CDR3 in amino acids: CASSDSPSGGADTQYF. CDR3 DNA sequence: TGTGCCAGCAGTGACTCGCCTAGCGGGGGGGCAGATACGCAGTATTTT.

This chain links TRBV19 with TRBJ2-7; D might be TRBD1 or TRBD2, each matching 5 bases. The CDR3 totals 14 residues. V gave up 9 bases and J gave up 3 bases, with 18 bases separating them. Per the germline V gene, CDR1 is LNHDA and CDR2 is SQIVND (reference sequence). The CDR3 DNA follows: TGTGCCAGCCGAACAACAGGTGGAGGCTACGAGCAGTACTTC. Protein sequence: CASRTTGGGYEQYF.

The chain combines TRBV5-4 with TRBJ2-3, with D uncertain. The V gene's germline CDR1 is SGHNT and CDR2 YYREEE (reference sequence). The CDR3 extends over 14 amino acids. Between the trimmed V and J ends, which lost 3 bases and 0 bases, there was a span of 8 bases. Written as DNA, the CDR3 is TGTGCCAGCAGCTACCTCCGAAGCACAGATACGCAGTATTTT. Protein product: CASSYLRSTDTQYF.

The rearrangement joins TRBV7-3 to TRBJ2-3; 8 bases are shared with TRBD2. The CDR3 has 17 residues. The J segment lost 1 base and the V segment lost 5 bases, leaving 11 bases of the junction unmatched. Germline V gives CDR1 SGHTA, CDR2 FQGTGA. This CDR3 reads CASSLRGMRGGTDTQYF. The CDR3 DNA sequence: TGTGCCAGCAGCCTAAGAGGAATGCGGGGGGGCACAGATACGCAGTATTTT.

CDR3 region: CASSGSGSFDEQFF. In DNA, the CDR3 is TGTGCCAGCAGTGGCAGCGGGAGTTTCGATGAGCAGTTCTTC. The chain carries TRBV2 and TRBJ2-1, with 8 bases aligning to TRBD2. Germline-derived CDR1 and CDR2 are SNHLY and FYNNEI. This CDR3 region has 14 residues. Trimming took 4 bases from V and 8 from J; bases not matched to a gene: 7.